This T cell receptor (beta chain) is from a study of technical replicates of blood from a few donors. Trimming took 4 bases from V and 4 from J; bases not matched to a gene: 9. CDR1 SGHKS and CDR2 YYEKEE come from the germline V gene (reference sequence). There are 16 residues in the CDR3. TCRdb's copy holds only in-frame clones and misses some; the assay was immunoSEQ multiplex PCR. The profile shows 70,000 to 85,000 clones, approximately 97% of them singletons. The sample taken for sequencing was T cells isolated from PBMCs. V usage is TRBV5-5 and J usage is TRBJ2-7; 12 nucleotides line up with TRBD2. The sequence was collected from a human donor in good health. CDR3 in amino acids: CASSPQGLAGTYEQYF. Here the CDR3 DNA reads TGTGCCAGCAGCCCGCAAGGACTAGCGGGGACGTACGAGCAGTACTTC.